There are many counts of the clone carrying this TCR beta chain. Its target is unknown. TCR beta CDR3 regions were amplified from RNA transcripts. A first-round RT-PCR of the TCR CDR3 used the HTBI primer set. TCRdb passed the multiplex PCR reads through MiXCR, listing each CDR3 protein once. The sample includes around 430,000 distinct CDR3 sequences, more than 12% of them seen just once. The record originates from a study of T cells in Graves' hyperthyroidism and ophthalmopathy. Trimming cost V 0 bases and J 11 bases, with 10 bases left between them. This CDR3 region has 12 residues. Per germline, CDR1 MNHNS and CDR2 SASEGT. An absence of ophthalmopathy progression within 18 months meant stable Graves' hyperthyroidism. These patients, aged 18 to 65, had recently diagnosed hyperthyroidism lasting under 2 months. Overall study findings and caveats: It was a median roughly 6.5 months before onset that the model predicted ophthalmopathy.

This receptor was identified in a young woman with Graves' hyperthyroidism. The source material was blood. The chain has TRBV6-1 and TRBJ2-5, with D unclear. As DNA, the CDR3 is TGTGCCAGCAGTGAAGCGTGGGGTTCTCAGTACTTC. This translates into CASSEAWGSQYF.